Listed below are T cell receptor beta chains from one sample, sequenced in a study of shared clonotypes between healthy human individuals. Profiling relied on immunoSEQ multiplex PCR, and the TCRdb table lists in-frame clones only, not all of them. This sample has approximately 1.1 million clones, with roughly 74% found just once. The sample taken for sequencing was memory CD4+ T cells from PBMCs. These receptors all come from a man aged 18 to 35 in good health. Some clones in this sample may be carry-over from other donors' samples. Both conserved end residues are part of each CDR3. Expanded clones get a size class; other rows say once, few or many, or leave the size out.

>14|TRBJ2-2|few|TRBV5-1
CASSWGLVAGELFF
>12|TRBJ2-7|-|TRBV18
CASSPQTLEQYF
>17|TRBJ1-1|-|TRBV28
CASSQGGFGTVNTEAFF
>14|TRBJ2-5|-|TRBV7-2
CASSVSQNQETQYF
>16|TRBJ2-3|-|TRBV5-1
CASSGLAGGSKDTQYF
>13|TRBJ1-5|-|TRBV2
CASSGTGTQPQHF
>12|TRBJ1-2|few|TRBV5-6
CASSWRYAGYTF
>16|TRBJ1-4|-|TRBV7-9
CASSLKPGQGTEKLFF
>15|TRBJ1-5|-|TRBV30
CAWSTGHTSDQPQHF
>14|TRBJ2-7|-|TRBV2
CASRSDNLSYEQYF
>13|TRBJ2-1|many|TRBV2
CASSREIYNEQFF
>14|TRBJ1-2|-|TRBV6-4
CASMAVAGGRGYTF
>15|TRBJ2-1|-|TRBV14
CASSPIPGAPVGQFF
>13|TRBJ2-7|-|TRBV7-3
CASSPNRGGEQYF
>12|TRBJ2-5|-|TRBV30
CAWSDWRERTYF
>15|TRBJ1-3|few|TRBV19
CASSDRQFSGNTIYF
>13|TRBJ2-7|-|TRBV7-8
CASSLGTAYEQYF
>14|TRBJ2-1|-|TRBV5-1
CASSAPSSYNEQFF
>15|TRBJ2-2|-|TRBV19
CASDGQGRFTGELFF
>19|TRBJ2-1|-|TRBV11-2
CASSTPRGVQRGMGNEQFF
>16|TRBJ2-5|many|TRBV5-1
CASSFSPAGGQETQYF
>14|TRBJ1-1|-|TRBV7-9
CASSKDREVTEAFF
>14|TRBJ1-3|-|TRBV10-3
CAIRGDSSGNTIYF
>14|TRBJ1-2|many|TRBV7-2
CASSLTTAVHGYTF
>17|TRBJ1-2|-|TRBV4-1
CASSQPWTGPFNYGYTF
>15|TRBJ1-2|few|TRBV7-9
CASSLRTGSNYGYTF
>16|TRBJ2-3|-|TRBV7-9
CASSFLIAGGTDTQYF
>13|TRBJ2-7|-|TRBV10-3
CAISEGQPGEQYF
>13|TRBJ2-1|-|TRBV7-9
CASSLTSLNEQFF
>20|TRBJ2-1|-|TRBV7-3
CASSPRPGLAEAPSYNEQFF
>16|TRBJ2-5|-|TRBV6-1
CASSVQGTGGLQTQYF
>15|TRBJ2-7|-|TRBV14
CASSQLVGVLDEQYF
>13|TRBJ1-3|-|TRBV7-6
CASSNPSGNTIYF
>9|TRBJ2-3|-|TRBV20-1
CSARDTFLF
>14|TRBJ2-3|-|TRBV5-4
CASSLTGATDTQYF
>15|TRBJ2-5|few|TRBV7-9
CASSGNLRGQETQYF
>16|TRBJ2-1|-|TRBV10-3
CAISENHWGDYNEQFF
>16|TRBJ2-2|-|TRBV4-1
CASSQGQPGWTGELFF
>15|TRBJ2-7|-|TRBV27
CASSRPGIGAGEQYF
>15|TRBJ1-1|-|TRBV30
CAWRRGELWGTEAFF
>14|TRBJ1-5|many|TRBV5-5
CASSLVDQDQPQHF
>15|TRBJ1-1|once|TRBV7-6
CASSSRQGEDTEAFF
>15|TRBJ1-4|-|TRBV25-1
CASSHNDRINEKLFF
>13|TRBJ2-1|-|TRBV5-4
CASSLYSSNEQFF
>12|TRBJ1-1|few|TRBV19
CASRDRIAEAFF
>14|TRBJ1-2|-|TRBV28
CASSTHRGYYGYTF